One sample yielded the 31 T cell receptor beta chains listed below, sequenced in a study of blood T cells in healthy people across ages. Sample-barcoded 5' priming and a J-beta primer mix drove a second PCR of roughly 6 to 12 cycles. TCRdb reanalysed the 5' RACE reads using MiXCR and keeps one entry per CDR3 protein. The sample gives about 1.4 million distinct CDR3 sequences, approximately 60% of which show up once; 6.5% to 8.5% is in the top ten. Sequences were obtained from blood. Receptors originate from a man aged 18-30 years in good health.

Note on this clonotype: The CDR3 end shows no conserved phenylalanine or tryptophan, and so a read error is likely. The CDR3 DNA sequence: TGCGCCAGCAGCCAAGATGGAGGCAGGTACAATGAGCAGTTCCTC. Translated, it gives CASSQDGGRYNEQFL. The chain carries TRBV4-3 and TRBJ2-1, with TRBD2 as a possible D gene (5 bases). With 0 bases removed from V and 4 bases from J, the gap between germline ends came to 10 bases. Germline CDR1 and CDR2: LGHNA and YSLEER. There are 15 residues in the CDR3.

The J gene is TRBJ1-5, the V gene TRBV4-1; 8 nucleotides align to TRBD1. The V gene's germline CDR1 is MGHRA and CDR2 YSYEKL. The CDR3 sequence is 17 residues long. V was pared by 4 bases and J by 3 bases, with 11 bases of the junction left unmatched. The CDR3 DNA is TGCGCCAGCAGCCGTCACTTACAGGGGGACCCCAATCAGCCCCAGCATTTT. Protein: CASSRHLQGDPNQPQHF.

V and J are TRBV20-1 and TRBJ1-4; possible D gene TRBD1, 5 bases. The CDR3 is 16 residues long. Germline CDR1 reads DFQATT; CDR2 reads SNEGSKA (reference sequence). Trimming took off 5 bases at V and 3 bases at J, with 19 bases between the two ends. CDR3: CSAWGGSGSPNEKLFF. The DNA for the CDR3 is TGCAGTGCTTGGGGGGGAAGCGGGTCGCCTAATGAAAAACTGTTTTTT.

The chain joins TRBV28 to TRBJ2-1, with 9 bases identical to TRBD1. Germline V gives CDR1 MDHEN, CDR2 SYDVKM. The CDR3 spans 13 residues. V lost 5 bases to trimming and J lost 9 bases; unmatched junction nucleotides: 5. This chain's CDR3 is CASSDTGGVEQFF. CDR3 bases: TGTGCCAGCAGTGACACAGGGGGCGTTGAGCAGTTCTTC.

The chain recombines TRBV9 with TRBJ2-5; D uncertain. Trimming stripped 0 bases from V and 7 bases from J, with 13 bases between. Germline CDR1 and CDR2: SGDLS and YYNGEE. The CDR3 sequence is 14 residues long. CDR3 sequence (DNA): TGTGCCAGCAGCGTAGAATCGGACCGAGGGACCCAGTACTTC. As protein: CASSVESDRGTQYF.

The chain employs TRBV20-1 and TRBJ2-3; TRBD2 matches 9 bases. The length of the CDR3 is 14 residues. CDR1 DFQATT and CDR2 SNEGSKA come from the germline V gene (reference sequence). The junction had 2 bases not matched to a gene; V was cut back by 0 bases and J by 4 bases. CDR3 in DNA: TGCAGTGCTAGAGAGGGGACTAGCCCAGATACGCAGTATTTT. This translates into CSAREGTSPDTQYF.

A few counts support this clonotype. This sequence joins TRBV29-1 and TRBJ2-7; 9 positions match TRBD2. There are 14 residues in the CDR3. J gave up 2 bases and V 0 bases, and 2 bases lay outside the gene matches. Germline-derived CDR1 and CDR2 are SQVTM and ANQGSEA. In nucleotides, the CDR3 is TGCAGCGTTGAAGAGACTAGCGGAACCTACGAGCAGTACTTC. Protein sequence: CSVEETSGTYEQYF.

This sequence joins TRBV7-2 and TRBJ1-4, with TRBD1 matching 8 bases. The V and J ends lost 5 bases and 7 bases, in that order; junction bases with no gene match: 9. The CDR3 is 15 residues long. Germline V CDR1 and CDR2: SGHTA, FQGNSA. The CDR3 loop reads CASSKRTGYSEKLFF. The DNA for the CDR3 is TGTGCCAGCAGCAAGAGGACAGGGTATAGTGAAAAACTGTTTTTT.

This clonotype was recorded once. This chain links TRBV3-1 with TRBJ2-5; weak D call: TRBD2 (6 bases). This CDR3 has 15 amino acids. V was pared by 1 base and J by 2 bases, with 11 bases between. CDR1 LGHDT and CDR2 YNNKEL come from the germline V gene (reference sequence). DNA for the CDR3: TGTGCCAGCAGCCAAGGGAATAGCGGTCAAGAGACCCAGTACTTC. It encodes CASSQGNSGQETQYF.

The gene calls are TRBV7-2 and TRBJ2-3; 9 bases map to TRBD1. The V and J ends lost 6 bases and 3 bases, in that order; junction bases with no gene match: 7. Germline CDR1 is SGHTA and CDR2 is FQGNSA. This CDR3 is built from 15 residues. The CDR3 reads CASRRQGGETDTQYF. Written as DNA, the CDR3 is TGTGCCAGCAGACGACAGGGGGGGGAAACAGATACGCAGTATTTT.

The chain links TRBV25-1 to TRBJ2-1; 9 bases map to TRBD2. The CDR3 runs 16 residues. Germline CDR1 and CDR2: MGHDK and SYGVNS. The V and J ends lost 3 bases and 5 bases, in that order; junction bases with no gene match: 8. CDR3: CASSDLSGRVNNEQFF. CDR3 in DNA: TGTGCCAGCAGTGATCTTAGCGGGAGAGTAAACAATGAGCAGTTCTTC.

The chain carries TRBV5-4 and TRBJ1-2, with a weak D call TRBD1 (6 bases). Trimming removed 2 bases at V and 0 bases at J, with 14 bases between. The germline V gene has CDR1 SGHNT and CDR2 YYREEE (reference sequence). CDR3 length: 16 residues. The CDR3 spells CASSFGTPQSNYGYTF. The CDR3 DNA reads TGTGCCAGCAGCTTCGGGACACCACAATCTAACTATGGCTACACCTTC. Looking up the rest from reference TRBV5-4 and TRBJ1-2 gives the full variable domain: ETGVTQSPTHLIKTRGQQVTLRCSSQSGHNTVSWYQQALGQGPQFIFQYYREEENGRGNFPPRFSGLQFPNYSSELNVNALELDDSALYLCASSFGTPQSNYGYTFGSGTRLTVV.

On this clonotype: A much larger clone differs by one base, so this may be a read error. The chain links TRBV20-1 to TRBJ2-7; D gene unclear. V was pared by 0 bases and J by 0 bases, with 6 bases between. CDR1 DFQATT and CDR2 SNEGSKA come from the germline V gene (reference sequence). The CDR3 extends over 13 amino acids. CDR3 sequence (DNA): TGCAGTGCTAGAGAACCAGCCTCCTACGAGCAGTACTTC. Translation: CSAREPASYEQYF.

This clonotype was seen a single time. Because the CDR3 is missing its conserved closing phenylalanine or tryptophan, this is likely a read error. This chain joins TRBV29-1 and TRBJ2-5, with 10 bases fitting TRBD2. Germline V CDR1 and CDR2: SQVTM, ANQGSEA. The CDR3 contains 15 residues. DNA for the CDR3: TGCAGTCCCCCGGGCTCTAGCGGGAGTTTAGAGACCCAGTACTCC. Protein product: CSPPGSSGSLETQYS.

Only a few counts were recorded for this clonotype. The chain has TRBV29-1 and TRBJ2-6; D is ambiguous. Germline V gene sequence: CDR1 SQVTM, CDR2 ANQGSEA. V shed 4 bases and J shed 0 bases, with 10 bases lying between them. CDR3 size: 15 residues. CDR3 DNA: TGCAGCGTTGCCCGTCTGGGCTCTGGGGCCAACGTCCTGACTTTC. Translating gives CSVARLGSGANVLTF.

The V call is TRBV3-1, the J call TRBJ2-5; D remains ambiguous. CDR3 length: 13 amino acids. Germline CDR1 is LGHDT and CDR2 is YNNKEL (reference sequence). Trimming took 0 bases from V and 11 from J, leaving 13 bases between them. The CDR3 DNA follows: TGTGCCAGCAGCCAAGAGAATTATGCTAAGCAGTACTTC. As protein: CASSQENYAKQYF.

The rearrangement uses TRBV20-1 and TRBJ1-1, with D perhaps TRBD1 (5 bases). Trimming pared 3 bases from V and 6 bases from J, leaving 14 bases between. There are 13 residues in the CDR3. Germline V gene lookup returns CDR1 DFQATT and CDR2 SNEGSKA (reference sequence). The CDR3 nucleotides read TGCAGTGCTAGGCAGGGTTTTTGGGCTGAAGCTTTCTTT. Encoded protein: CSARQGFWAEAFF.

The gene calls are TRBV29-1 and TRBJ2-1; TRBD1 might be the D (6 bases). The germline V gene has CDR1 SQVTM and CDR2 ANQGSEA. The CDR3 has 14 residues. V gave up 7 bases and J gave up 8 bases, with 21 bases separating them. The CDR3 DNA follows: TGCAGCGGGGACAAACAAGGGATGGGGTATGAGCAGTTCTTC. Amino acids: CSGDKQGMGYEQFF.

Here the CDR3 reads CASKQQGLETQYF. Here the CDR3 DNA reads TGTGCCAGCAAACAACAGGGGTTGGAGACCCAGTACTTC. The chain links TRBV6-2 or TRBV6-3 to TRBJ2-7, with TRBD1 identical over 7 bases. The better agreement between TRBJ2-5 and the DNA end casts doubt on the J call. The CDR3 has 13 residues. The germline V gene has CDR1 MNHEY and CDR2 SVGEGT.

This clonotype was found a few times. J is TRBJ2-1 and V is TRBV29-1, with a possible D match to TRBD2 (6 bases). Trimming pared 3 bases from V and 5 bases from J, leaving 17 bases between. The CDR3 is 15 amino acids. Germline V lookup: CDR1 SQVTM, CDR2 ANQGSEA. The CDR3 sequence is CSVDHPEGLHNEQFF. Here the CDR3 DNA reads TGCAGCGTTGACCACCCAGAGGGACTTCACAATGAGCAGTTCTTC.

The V gene is TRBV28, the J gene TRBJ1-1; a weak D match, TRBD1 (6 bases). This CDR3 spans 14 amino acids. Germline V gene data show CDR1 as MDHEN and CDR2 as SYDVKM. V lost 6 bases to trimming and J lost 7 bases, with 18 bases between them. The DNA for the CDR3 is TGTGCCAGCAGCACAGGGTCTAAAGGGGGTGAAGCTTTCTTT. This translates into CASSTGSKGGEAFF.

The J gene is TRBJ2-5, the V gene TRBV5-1; TRBD2 agrees at 9 bases. The germline CDR1 and CDR2 sequences are SGHRS and YFSETQ. Trimming cost V 7 bases and J 1 base; bases outside gene matches: 5. CDR3 length: 14 amino acids. The CDR3 is CASRTTSGQETQYF. The CDR3 DNA reads as TGCGCCAGCCGAACGACTAGCGGCCAAGAGACCCAGTACTTC.

This chain connects TRBV2 to TRBJ1-2; D gene uncertain. The CDR3 sequence is 14 residues long. Between the trimmed V and J ends, which lost 4 bases and 7 bases, there was a span of 16 bases. Germline V lookup: CDR1 SNHLY, CDR2 FYNNEI. The CDR3 here is CASSGTSLLGGYTF. CDR3 bases: TGTGCCAGCAGTGGGACCTCTCTCCTCGGTGGCTACACCTTC. The variable domain in full, with the rest retrieved from reference TRBV2 and TRBJ1-2, is EPEVTQTPSHQVTQMGQEVILRCVPISNHLYFYWYRQILGQKVEFLVSFYNNEISEKSEIFDDQFSVERPDGSNFTLKIRSTKLEDSAMYFCASSGTSLLGGYTFGSGTRLTVV.

This rearrangement joins TRBV7-2 to TRBJ2-1; D is perhaps TRBD1 (6 bases). Between the trimmed V and J ends, which lost 5 bases and 7 bases, there was a span of 18 bases. From germline, CDR1 is SGHTA and CDR2 FQGNSA. The CDR3 has 15 residues. In DNA, the CDR3 is TGTGCCAGCAGCCCCGTCGAGGGGACATTAAATGAGCAGTTCTTC. Translation gives CASSPVEGTLNEQFF.

In DNA, the CDR3 is TGTGCCAGCAGCTCCCCGGACAGGTCCCATGGCTACACCTTC. Protein product: CASSSPDRSHGYTF. The chain couples TRBV7-9 to TRBJ1-2; TRBD1 aligns across 7 bases. CDR3 length: 14 residues. J lost 6 bases, V lost 4 bases, and 8 bases had no gene match. From germline, CDR1 is SEHNR and CDR2 FQNEAQ (reference sequence).

The CDR3 DNA reads TGTGCCAGCAGTCCACCGACTAGCGTGATATACAATGAGCAGTTCTTC. This gives the protein CASSPPTSVIYNEQFF. The V and J genes are TRBV12-3 or TRBV12-4 and TRBJ2-1; 8 bases are a match to TRBD2. CDR3 length: 16 amino acids. The V gene end was trimmed by 5 bases and the J gene end by 4 bases; junction bases not matched to a gene: 10.

This clonotype was counted a few times. The chain couples TRBV20-1 to TRBJ1-6, with D tentatively TRBD1 (6 bases). Germline-derived CDR1 and CDR2 are DFQATT and SNEGSKA (reference sequence). The length of the CDR3 is 16 residues. Trimming took off 5 bases at V and 7 bases at J, with 21 bases between the two ends. The CDR3 spells CSAVSRQDSSNSPLHF. The CDR3 nucleotides read TGCAGTGCTGTTAGCCGGCAGGACAGCTCGAATTCACCCCTCCACTTT.

This rearrangement joins TRBV20-1 to TRBJ1-1, with D unresolved. V gave up 3 bases and J gave up 5 bases, with 10 bases separating them. Per the germline V gene, CDR1 is DFQATT and CDR2 is SNEGSKA (reference sequence). The CDR3 covers 12 residues. The CDR3 bases are TGCAGTGCTAGTGTGAGGGAGACTGAAGCTTTCTTT. It encodes CSASVRETEAFF.

Only a few counts were recorded for this clonotype. The genes are TRBV9 and TRBJ2-3, with D uncertain. This CDR3 has 13 amino acids. Germline CDR1 is SGDLS and CDR2 is YYNGEE. V was clipped by 2 bases and J by 6 bases, with 10 bases between them. The CDR3 sequence: CASSVGQLDTQYF. The CDR3 DNA follows: TGTGCCAGCAGCGTCGGGCAGCTGGATACGCAGTATTTT.

This chain connects TRBV7-2 to TRBJ1-2, with D unclear. Germline CDR1 is SGHTA and CDR2 is FQGNSA. The CDR3 loop spans 14 amino acids. V shed 4 bases and J shed 3 bases, with 12 bases lying between them. DNA for the CDR3: TGTGCCAGCAGCTCAAACGCAGGAGACTATGGCTACACCTTC. Translation: CASSSNAGDYGYTF.

The CDR3 DNA is TGCAGCGTTGAATATTGTGATGACAGGGAGGACTATGGCTACACCTTC. This encodes CSVEYCDDREDYGYTF. This chain uses TRBV29-1 with TRBJ1-2, with TRBD1 matching 7 bases. Trimming took 2 bases from V and 3 from J; bases not matched to a gene: 12. In germline, CDR1 is SQVTM, CDR2 ANQGSEA. The CDR3 has 16 residues.